Only a few counts were recorded for the clone carrying this T cell receptor beta chain. Its antigen remains unknown. Healthy Caucasians supplied all donations. cDNA molecules carried unique molecular identifiers, and template switching added a universal primer site. TCRdb re-called the 5' RACE reads through MiXCR, storing one row per CDR3 protein. The data show fewer than 650,000 distinct CDR3 sequences, with roughly 9.5% seen just once and 2.5% to 3% held by the top ten. This sample is drawn from a study of identical twins. General study results and limits: For out-of-frame alpha sequences shared by twins, low generation probability was in excess. Invariant populations such as MAIT and iNKT cells could partly muddle zero-insertion analyses.

The CDR3 length is 16 residues. Germline V gene lookup returns CDR1 SEHNR and CDR2 FQNEAQ (reference sequence). Trimming removed 5 bases from V and 2 bases from J; junction bases left unmatched: 8. These same records also appear under a second study, on yellow fever vaccine responses in identical twins.

This receptor was obtained from a woman between 18 and 29 years old in good health. Material: PBMCs. V and J are TRBV7-9 and TRBJ2-1; 8 bases agree with TRBD1. The CDR3 protein is CASSAHRGATYNEQFF. The CDR3 DNA is TGTGCCAGCAGCGCCCACAGGGGGGCAACCTACAATGAGCAGTTCTTC.